This TCR beta chain was recovered during a study of early T cells in non-severe SARS-CoV-2 infection. Study-level information: Sequencing of unsorted whole blood was done on bulk RNA, leaving chains unpaired.

Germline V CDR1 and CDR2: MNHEY, SVGEGT. There are 11 residues in the CDR3. Trimming took off 7 bases at V and 12 bases at J, with 13 bases between the two ends. Each cDNA molecule carried a unique molecular identifier. MiXCR, run by TCRdb on the 5' RACE reads, gives a single entry per CDR3 protein. The data show tens of thousands of distinct CDR3 sequences, with around 5.2% seen just once and 6.8% held by the top ten. The sample taken for sequencing was whole blood. The TCR comes from an adult who was a healthcare worker with PCR-confirmed SARS-CoV-2 infection or an uninfected control (not recorded which). The chain combines TRBV6-2 or TRBV6-3 with TRBJ2-1; no clear D. Here the CDR3 DNA reads TGTGCCAGCACCCAGGTTGATAGGCAGTTCTTC. Protein: CASTQVDRQFF.